The 13 T cell receptor beta chains below come from one sample, sequenced in a study of blood T cell repertoires in COVID-19. TCRdb keeps only in-frame clones here, not all; method: immunoSEQ multiplex PCR. Among approximately 220,000 clones listed, approximately 86% were seen once. The specimen sequenced was peripheral blood. The receptors derive from a middle-aged man with acute or convalescent COVID-19.

The chain joins TRBV7-6 to TRBJ1-1, with D perhaps TRBD1 (5 bases). Germline CDR1 reads SGHVS; CDR2 reads FNYEAQ. Trimming took 5 bases from V and 4 from J, leaving 17 bases between them. CDR3 length equals 15 residues. The CDR3: CASSPGAGGSTEAFF. DNA for the CDR3: TGTGCCAGCAGCCCCGGGGCGGGGGGATCCACTGAAGCTTTCTTT.

CDR3 loop: CASSPLAGQGTGELFF. CDR3 DNA: TGTGCCAGCAGTCCCCTTGCGGGGCAGGGCACCGGGGAGCTGTTTTTT. This rearrangement joins TRBV27 to TRBJ2-2; TRBD2 is a possible D gene (6 bases). Germline lookup yields CDR1 MNHEY and CDR2 SMNVEV (reference sequence). V shed 5 bases and J shed 4 bases, with 17 bases lying between them. CDR3 size: 16 residues.

The chain recombines TRBV5-1 with TRBJ2-1; 8 bases map to TRBD2. CDR1 and CDR2 (germline): SGHRS, YFSETQ. This CDR3 contains 14 residues. The ends lost 7 bases at V and 5 bases at J; junction bases unmatched: 8. CDR3 loop: CASLRAGGDNEQFF. As DNA, the CDR3 is TGCGCCAGCCTGAGGGCGGGAGGAGACAATGAGCAGTTCTTC. Full variable domain (remainder filled in from reference TRBV5-1 and TRBJ2-1): KAGVTQTPRYLIKTRGQQVTLSCSPISGHRSVSWYQQTPGQGLQFLFEYFSETQRNKGNFPGRFSGRQFSNSRSEMNVSTLELGDSALYLCASLRAGGDNEQFFGPGTRLTVL.

The rearrangement uses TRBV5-1 and TRBJ2-7; D unresolved. V was clipped by 4 bases and J by 4 bases, with 18 bases between them. Germline CDR1 and CDR2: SGHRS and YFSETQ. The CDR3 totals 15 residues. The CDR3 region is CASSPDGFSGYEQYF. The CDR3 DNA sequence: TGCGCCAGCAGCCCGGATGGGTTTTCGGGTTACGAGCAGTACTTC.

J is TRBJ1-5 and V is TRBV11-2; the D is unclear. In germline, CDR1 is SGHAT, CDR2 FQNNGV. Trimming shortened V by 2 bases and J by 2 bases, and 7 bases separated the two germline ends. The CDR3 is 14 residues long. The CDR3 loop reads CASSLSGGNQPQHF. The DNA of the CDR3 is TGTGCCAGCAGCTTATCCGGGGGCAATCAGCCCCAGCATTTT.

The rearrangement joins TRBV11-2 to TRBJ2-3; tentatively, D is TRBD2 (5 bases). The CDR3 length is 15 residues. Trimming took off 2 bases at V and 2 bases at J, with 11 bases between the two ends. Germline loops: CDR1 SGHAT, CDR2 FQNNGV. As DNA, the CDR3 is TGTGCCAGCAGCTTATCCCAGCGGTCCACAGATACGCAGTATTTT. Protein: CASSLSQRSTDTQYF.

V usage is TRBV9 and J usage is TRBJ2-5, with D perhaps TRBD2 (6 bases). Trimming took 4 bases from V and 5 from J, leaving 15 bases between them. The CDR3 spans 14 residues. Germline V gene data show CDR1 as SGDLS and CDR2 as YYNGEE. As DNA, the CDR3 is TGTGCCAGCAGCTTCGGGACTCCAAGGGAGACCCAGTACTTC. Protein: CASSFGTPRETQYF. Together with reference TRBV9 and TRBJ2-5, the CDR3 gives the full variable domain: DSGVTQTPKHLITATGQRVTLRCSPRSGDLSVYWYQQSLDQGLQFLIQYYNGEERAKGNILERFSAQQFPDLHSELNLSSLELGDSALYFCASSFGTPRETQYFGPGTRLLVL.

The chain couples TRBV6-1 to TRBJ2-1, with TRBD2 as a possible D gene (6 bases). V lost 0 bases to trimming and J lost 10 bases, with 13 bases between them. Germline V gene sequence: CDR1 MNHNS, CDR2 SASEGT. CDR3 length equals 14 residues. DNA for the CDR3: TGTGCCAGCAGTGAAGCGGGACTTGGTGACGAGCAGTTCTTC. It codes for CASSEAGLGDEQFF.

The genes are TRBV30 and TRBJ2-5; a possible D gene is TRBD2 (5 bases). Germline-derived CDR1 and CDR2 are GTSNPN and SVGIG (reference sequence). The CDR3 is made up of 13 amino acids. The germline V and J ends were trimmed by 4 bases and 7 bases, with 16 bases remaining between them. The CDR3 DNA reads TGTGCCTGGAAGTCGGGATCCAGGTGGACCCAGTACTTC. Translated, it gives CAWKSGSRWTQYF.

The chain links TRBV3-1 (or the pseudogene TRBV3-2) to TRBJ1-6; D may be TRBD1 (6 bases). Per the germline V gene, CDR1 is LGHDT and CDR2 is YNNKEL (reference sequence). The CDR3 sequence is 15 residues long. V shed 1 base and J shed 7 bases, with 11 bases lying between them. CDR3 nucleotide sequence: TGTGCCAGCAGCCAAGGATACAGGGAGAATTCACCCCTCCACTTT. Its protein product is CASSQGYRENSPLHF.

This chain joins TRBV6-5 and TRBJ2-3; D gene uncertain. From germline, CDR1 is MNHEY and CDR2 SVGAGI. Trimming took off 8 bases at V and 1 base at J, with 16 bases between the two ends. This CDR3 is built from 15 residues. As DNA, the CDR3 is TGTGCCAGCTCTTCAAGAGGCCGCGGCACAGATACGCAGTATTTT. As protein: CASSSRGRGTDTQYF.

The genes are TRBV5-8 and TRBJ1-1; a weak D match, TRBD1 (5 bases). The length of the CDR3 is 13 residues. V lost 4 bases to trimming and J lost 1 base, with 8 bases between them. CDR1 and CDR2 (germline): SGHTS, YDEGEE. The DNA for the CDR3 is TGTGCCAGCAGCCTTGACAGGAACACTGAAGCTTTCTTT. Its protein is CASSLDRNTEAFF.

The chain couples TRBV5-4 to TRBJ2-2, with TRBD2 matching over 7 bases. After removal of 4 bases from V and 6 bases from J, the junction contained 3 bases not matched to a gene. Germline-derived CDR1 and CDR2 are SGHNT and YYREEE (reference sequence). The CDR3 has 13 residues. In DNA, the CDR3 is TGTGCCAGCAGCGTCCTAGCGGCCGGGGAGCTGTTTTTT. Its protein product is CASSVLAAGELFF.